This T cell receptor (beta chain) was recorded in a study of identical twins. Findings of the study overall: Abundant beta clonotypes from cord blood had fewer insertions, unlike memory repertoires, which showed none. Invariant MAIT and iNKT cells could partly confound zero-insertion analyses. Researchers reported weaker excess twin sharing in beta out-of-frame sequences.

Regarding this clonotype: Its specificity is not known.

With template switching, a universal primer site was added, and the cDNA carried unique molecular identifiers. TCRdb fed the 5' RACE reads into MiXCR, producing one record per CDR3 protein. The sample consists of under 1 million distinct CDR3 sequences, 10% to 15% of them appearing once. The germline gives CDR1 SGHRS, CDR2 YFSETQ. The CDR3 totals 16 residues. J lost 1 base, V lost 4 bases, and 11 bases had no gene match. The sample was also reused in another study, on yellow fever vaccine responses in identical twins.

Sequencing input: PBMCs. This sequence joins TRBV5-1 and TRBJ2-7; 7 nucleotides agree with TRBD1. The clonotype was recovered from a woman aged 18-29 years in good health. CDR3: CASSPPSGTDSYEQYF. DNA of the CDR3: TGCGCCAGCAGCCCGCCCTCCGGGACAGATTCCTACGAGCAGTACTTC.